These 26 T cell receptor beta chains were sequenced from one sample in a study of cytotoxic CD8 clonotypes in ibrutinib-treated CLL. The assay was immunoSEQ multiplex PCR, and TCRdb's table has in-frame clones only and misses some. The sample has about 270,000 clones; 70% to 80% are singletons. The sample in question was PBMCs, obtained at disease progression, from a patient treated with ibrutinib. All receptors derive from a human donor with chronic lymphocytic leukemia.

The rearrangement links TRBV5-1 to TRBJ2-7; D not certain. The CDR3 runs 15 residues. V was pared by 1 base and J by 3 bases, with 14 bases between. Germline assignment: CDR1 SGHRS and CDR2 YFSETQ. CDR3 nucleotides: TGCGCCAGCAGCTTGCGCTCGGGCACCTACTACGAGCAGTACTTC. Translated, it gives CASSLRSGTYYEQYF.

V gene TRBV7-9 combines with J gene TRBJ2-7; TRBD1 matches 8 bases. The CDR3 loop spans 15 amino acids. The trim removed 5 bases at V and 7 bases at J, leaving 13 bases unmatched. CDR1 is SEHNR and CDR2 is FQNEAQ in the germline V gene (reference sequence). This chain's CDR3 is CASSLGQGTYREQYF. CDR3 DNA: TGTGCCAGCAGCCTCGGACAGGGAACTTATAGGGAGCAGTACTTC. Variable domain in full (rest from reference TRBV7-9 and TRBJ2-7): DTGVSQNPRHKITKRGQNVTFRCDPISEHNRLYWYRQTLGQGPEFLTYFQNEAQLEKSRLLSDRFSAERPKGSFSTLEIQRTEQGDSAMYLCASSLGQGTYREQYFGPGTRLTVT.

This clone was seen just once. This chain connects TRBV19 to TRBJ2-7, with a weak D call TRBD2 (6 bases). Looked up from germline, CDR1 is LNHDA and CDR2 is SQIVND (reference sequence). This CDR3 spans 16 amino acids. V lost 6 bases, J lost 3 bases, and 21 bases lay in between. The CDR3 is CASSPPRGSSHYEQYF. The CDR3, as DNA: TGTGCCAGTAGCCCCCCCCGGGGGTCCTCTCACTACGAGCAGTACTTC.

CDR3 nucleotides: TGCGCCAGCAGCTTGGAACTAGCGGAGAATGAGCAGTTCTTC. It yields the protein CASSLELAENEQFF. The chain employs TRBV5-1 and TRBJ2-1; 8 bases line up with TRBD2. This CDR3 contains 14 residues. With 0 bases clipped from V and 7 bases from J, the junction kept 3 bases outside the gene matches. Germline loops: CDR1 SGHRS, CDR2 YFSETQ.

The V gene is TRBV28, the J gene TRBJ1-5; 8 nucleotides agree with TRBD1. Per germline, CDR1 MDHEN and CDR2 SYDVKM. Trimming at V came to 6 bases and at J to 0 bases, leaving 16 bases not matched to a gene. The CDR3 spans 19 residues. The CDR3 loop reads CASRAPPRTGPYSNQPQHF. Written as DNA, the CDR3 is TGTGCCAGCAGAGCCCCCCCACGGACAGGGCCTTATAGCAATCAGCCCCAGCATTTT.

The CDR3 DNA follows: TGTGCCAGCGGTTTAGCCGGGAGCAATCAGCCCCAGCATTTT. Translating it yields CASGLAGSNQPQHF. This chain links TRBV2 with TRBJ1-5; D unresolved. This CDR3 comprises 14 residues. The V end lost 8 bases, the J end lost 1 base, and 12 bases lay between the germline ends. Germline lookup yields CDR1 SNHLY and CDR2 FYNNEI.

The V gene is TRBV5-1, the J gene TRBJ2-1, with 13 bases fitting TRBD2. V gave up 0 bases and J gave up 1 base; unmatched junction bases: 10. CDR1 is SGHRS, CDR2 YFSETQ, per germline. The CDR3 is 20 residues long. CDR3 coding DNA: TGCGCCAGCAGCTTGGCTTCAGTCCCGGGACTAGCGGGATCCTACAATGAGCAGTTCTTC. The encoded protein is CASSLASVPGLAGSYNEQFF.

The CDR3 region has the DNA TGTGCCAGCAGCCTACAGGGGAACTACGAGCAGTACTTC. Amino acids: CASSLQGNYEQYF. V is TRBV11-3 and J is TRBJ2-7; 7 nucleotides match TRBD1. Trimming at V came to 5 bases and at J to 3 bases, leaving 4 bases not matched to a gene. In germline, CDR1 is SGHNT, CDR2 YENEEA. This CDR3 contains 13 residues. Complete variable domain (other parts from reference TRBV11-3 and TRBJ2-7): EAGVVQSPRYKIIEKKQPVAFWCNPISGHNTLYWYLQNLGQGPELLIRYENEEAVDDSQLPKDRFSAERLKGVDSTLKIQPAELGDSAVYLCASSLQGNYEQYFGPGTRLTVT.

With regard to this clone: This may be a read error: a much more frequent sequence differs by one nucleotide. CDR3 nucleotides: TGTGCCAGCAGCTTAGGCACAGATACGCAGTATTTT. Encoded protein: CASSLGTDTQYF. This sequence joins TRBV13 and TRBJ2-3; no reliable D call. The CDR3 contains 12 residues. Looked up from germline, CDR1 is PRHDT and CDR2 is FYEKMQ (reference sequence). Trimming removed 0 bases at V and 2 bases at J, with 0 bases between.

This rearrangement joins TRBV6-1 to TRBJ1-2; unclear D gene. Germline loops: CDR1 MNHNS, CDR2 SASEGT. CDR3 length equals 13 residues. V lost 3 bases, J lost 2 bases, and 7 bases lay in between. The CDR3 coding sequence is TGTGCCAGCAGTGAGTCACCCAACTATGGCTACACCTTC. Protein product: CASSESPNYGYTF.

This clone occurred a few times. The CDR3 DNA reads TGCAGCGTCCCGACTGGGGCCTTGGATACGCAGTATTTT. Its protein is CSVPTGALDTQYF. The rearrangement links TRBV29-1 to TRBJ2-3; tentative D call: TRBD1 (5 bases). Germline assignment: CDR1 SQVTM and CDR2 ANQGSEA. V lost 6 bases and J 6 bases, leaving 16 bases between the germline ends. The CDR3 length is 13 residues.

This clone was observed a few times. This rearrangement joins TRBV18 to TRBJ2-7; D is unclear. This CDR3 has 12 amino acids. CDR1 and CDR2 from the germline V gene are KGHSH and LQKENI. V lost 2 bases and J 4 bases, leaving 6 bases between the germline ends. In DNA form, the CDR3 reads TGTGCCAGCTCACCAATGGGGTACGAGCAGTACTTC. Protein: CASSPMGYEQYF. The variable domain in full, completed from reference TRBV18 and TRBJ2-7, reads NAGVMQNPRHLVRRRGQEARLRCSPMKGHSHVYWYRQLPEEGLKFMVYLQKENIIDESGMPKERFSAEFPKEGPSILRIQQVVRGDSAAYFCASSPMGYEQYFGPGTRLTVT.

The chain has TRBV7-9 and TRBJ1-2; perhaps TRBD1 as D (6 bases). The CDR3 is made up of 13 amino acids. V gave up 6 bases and J gave up 3 bases, with 11 bases separating them. The germline V gene has CDR1 SEHNR and CDR2 FQNEAQ (reference sequence). The CDR3 DNA follows: TGTGCCAGCAGAATACAGGGTGACTATGGCTACACCTTC. Its protein is CASRIQGDYGYTF.

The rearrangement joins TRBV5-1 to TRBJ1-4; 7 bases agree with TRBD1. The CDR3 runs 14 residues. V lost 0 bases to trimming and J lost 7 bases; unmatched junction nucleotides: 3. CDR1 is SGHRS, CDR2 YFSETQ, per germline. The CDR3 reads CASSLEGAREKLFF. In DNA form, the CDR3 reads TGCGCCAGCAGCTTGGAGGGGGCACGTGAAAAACTGTTTTTT.

This clone appeared many times. The chain has TRBV9 and TRBJ2-1, with unresolved D. CDR3 size: 15 residues. The germline V gene encodes CDR1 SGDLS and CDR2 YYNGEE. Trimming stripped 1 base from V and 0 bases from J, with 8 bases between. The CDR3 is CASSVKAGSYNEQFF. The CDR3 DNA reads as TGTGCCAGCAGCGTAAAGGCAGGCTCCTACAATGAGCAGTTCTTC.

This rearrangement joins TRBV4-3 to TRBJ2-7; D gene unclear. Germline values: CDR1 LGHNA, CDR2 YSLEER. The CDR3 runs 15 residues. With 0 bases removed from V and 1 base from J, the gap between germline ends came to 10 bases. The CDR3 nucleotides read TGCGCCAGCAGCCAAGATCTCGGGTTGTCCTACGAGCAGTACTTC. This sequence encodes CASSQDLGLSYEQYF.

This chain uses TRBV6-4 with TRBJ2-3, with unresolved D. There are 14 residues in the CDR3. The ends were cut back, 0 bases at V and 6 bases at J, with 10 bases in the middle. Per the germline V gene, CDR1 is MRHNA and CDR2 is SNTAGT. The CDR3 nucleotides read TGTGCCAGCAGTGACTCGATAGTCTCGGATACGCAGTATTTT. It specifies CASSDSIVSDTQYF.

This chain links TRBV12-5 with TRBJ1-5; maybe TRBD1 (6 bases). Germline V gives CDR1 LGHNT, CDR2 FRNRAP. V lost 1 base and J 2 bases, leaving 12 bases between the germline ends. The CDR3 has 16 amino acids. CDR3 DNA: TGTGCTAGTGGTTTGGAAACAGGGTTACGCAATCAGCCCCAGCATTTT. Amino acid sequence: CASGLETGLRNQPQHF. The whole variable domain, remainder taken from reference TRBV12-5 and TRBJ1-5, is DARVTQTPRHKVTEMGQEVTMRCQPILGHNTVFWYRQTMMQGLELLAYFRNRAPLDDSGMPKDRFSAEMPDATLATLKIQPSEPRDSAVYFCASGLETGLRNQPQHFGDGTRLSIL.

This chain links TRBV5-1 with TRBJ1-1; TRBD1 might be the D (6 bases). Germline values: CDR1 SGHRS, CDR2 YFSETQ. V was pared by 0 bases and J by 1 base, with 10 bases between. The CDR3 length is 15 residues. The DNA for the CDR3 is TGCGCCAGCAGCTTGGGATGGGACAAGAACACTGAAGCTTTCTTT. This translates into CASSLGWDKNTEAFF.

The chain combines TRBV29-1 with TRBJ2-7; D uncertain. Germline loops: CDR1 SQVTM, CDR2 ANQGSEA. Between the trimmed V and J ends, which lost 4 bases and 2 bases, there was a span of 15 bases. This CDR3 spans 14 amino acids. The CDR3 bases are TGCAGCGTTGGACTGACGAACCTAGCCTACGAGCAGTACTTC. This codes for CSVGLTNLAYEQYF.

V usage is TRBV2 and J usage is TRBJ2-7, with 7 bases fitting TRBD2. Germline assignment: CDR1 SNHLY and CDR2 FYNNEI. CDR3 length: 14 residues. V was clipped by 5 bases and J by 4 bases; unmatched bases: 8. CDR3 amino acids: CASSPRTGGYEQYF. DNA for the CDR3: TGTGCCAGCAGTCCCCGGACGGGGGGTTACGAGCAGTACTTC.

The gene calls are TRBV28 and TRBJ2-7; 7 bases line up with TRBD2. The CDR3 consists of 15 residues. From germline, CDR1 is MDHEN and CDR2 SYDVKM. With 5 bases clipped from V and 5 bases from J, the junction kept 12 bases outside the gene matches. CDR3 nucleotide sequence: TGTGCCAGCAGTCCAACCGGGACTACCCCCCACGAGCAGTACTTC. Its translation: CASSPTGTTPHEQYF.

The chain has TRBV19 and TRBJ1-2; D may be TRBD1 (5 bases). Germline V gives CDR1 LNHDA, CDR2 SQIVND (reference sequence). The CDR3 length is 17 residues. The V end was cut by 5 bases, the J end by 4 bases, with 23 bases between. The CDR3 loop is CASSVRPGRSDVYGYTF. CDR3 sequence (DNA): TGTGCCAGTAGTGTTCGCCCGGGACGGAGCGATGTCTATGGCTACACCTTC.

This chain links TRBV11-2 with TRBJ2-3, with TRBD1 matching over 8 bases. V dropped 0 bases and J dropped 2; count of bases not matched to a gene: 13. Germline-derived CDR1 and CDR2 are SGHAT and FQNNGV. The CDR3 extends over 19 amino acids. CDR3 nucleotides: TGTGCCAGCAGCTTAGATGTGCCAGGGGGCCTGATATCCACAGATACGCAGTATTTT. This codes for CASSLDVPGGLISTDTQYF.

The chain's CDR3 is CASSGASSGNTIYF. In nucleotides, the CDR3 is TGTGCCAGCAGTGGGGCCAGCTCTGGAAACACCATATATTTT. This rearrangement joins TRBV2 to TRBJ1-3, with unresolved D. The germline V gene has CDR1 SNHLY and CDR2 FYNNEI. Between the trimmed V and J ends, which lost 4 bases and 0 bases, there was a span of 7 bases. This CDR3 contains 14 residues.

This clone appeared a single time. V and J are TRBV18 and TRBJ2-7, with D maybe TRBD1 (6 bases). Trimming removed 5 bases from V and 6 bases from J, with 11 bases in between. Per the germline V gene, CDR1 is KGHSH and CDR2 is LQKENI. This CDR3 comprises 12 residues. CDR3 amino acids: CASSSTGVEQYF. DNA for the CDR3: TGTGCCAGCTCATCGACAGGTGTCGAGCAGTACTTC.